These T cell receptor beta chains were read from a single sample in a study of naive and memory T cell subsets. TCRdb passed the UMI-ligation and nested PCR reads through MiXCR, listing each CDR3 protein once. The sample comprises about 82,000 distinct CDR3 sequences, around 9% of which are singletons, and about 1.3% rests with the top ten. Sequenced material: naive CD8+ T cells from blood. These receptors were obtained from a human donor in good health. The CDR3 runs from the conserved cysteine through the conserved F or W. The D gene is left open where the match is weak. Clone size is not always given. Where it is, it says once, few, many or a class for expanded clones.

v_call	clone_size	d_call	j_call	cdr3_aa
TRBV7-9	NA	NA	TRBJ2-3	CASSTPLATDTDTQYF
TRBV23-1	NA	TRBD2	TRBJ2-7	CASSYPKGTKAGEQYF
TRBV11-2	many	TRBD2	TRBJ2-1	CASSPSGWNEQFF
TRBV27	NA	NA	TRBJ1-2	CASSPRASMGGGYGYTF
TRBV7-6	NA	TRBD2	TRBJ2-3	CASSQRRKAGGPSDTQYF
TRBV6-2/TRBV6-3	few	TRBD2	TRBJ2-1	CASSYPLVKRDLHVGTYNEQFF
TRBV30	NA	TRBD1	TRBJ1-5	CAWSQGTGGNQPQHF
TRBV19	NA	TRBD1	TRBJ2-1	CASSIDGTGFDEQFF
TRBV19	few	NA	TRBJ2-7	CASSMWDGQYYEQYF
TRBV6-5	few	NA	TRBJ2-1	CASSYGLGNEQFF
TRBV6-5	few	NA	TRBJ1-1	CASSYNGGLGEAFF
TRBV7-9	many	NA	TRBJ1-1	CASSLTNTEAFF
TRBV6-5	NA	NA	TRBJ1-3	CASSYGGAGNTIYF
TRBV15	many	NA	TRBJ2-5	CATSRDTETQYF
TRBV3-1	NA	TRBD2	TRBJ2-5	CASSHRREVETQYF
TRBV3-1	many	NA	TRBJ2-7	CASSQDAGSEQYF
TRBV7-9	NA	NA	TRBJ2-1	CASSLEASSYTTYNEQFF
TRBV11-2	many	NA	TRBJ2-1	CASLQMFGGGEQFF
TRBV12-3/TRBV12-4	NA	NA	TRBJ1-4	CASTPTVGGEKLFF
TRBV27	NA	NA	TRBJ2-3	CASSLFQGGADTQYF
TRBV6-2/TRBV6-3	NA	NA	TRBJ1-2	CASSYGESYGYTF
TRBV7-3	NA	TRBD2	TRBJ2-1	CASSLTGTSQVNEQFF
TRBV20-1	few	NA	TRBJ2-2	CSAREGTANTGELFF
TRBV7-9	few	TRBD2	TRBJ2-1	CASSVAGNEQFF
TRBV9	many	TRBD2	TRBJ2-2	CASSVGLAANTGELFF
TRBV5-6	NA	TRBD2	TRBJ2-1	CASSLLGRMTTSGRAREQFF
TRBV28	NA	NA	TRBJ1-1	CASSLLGPMLRTEAFF